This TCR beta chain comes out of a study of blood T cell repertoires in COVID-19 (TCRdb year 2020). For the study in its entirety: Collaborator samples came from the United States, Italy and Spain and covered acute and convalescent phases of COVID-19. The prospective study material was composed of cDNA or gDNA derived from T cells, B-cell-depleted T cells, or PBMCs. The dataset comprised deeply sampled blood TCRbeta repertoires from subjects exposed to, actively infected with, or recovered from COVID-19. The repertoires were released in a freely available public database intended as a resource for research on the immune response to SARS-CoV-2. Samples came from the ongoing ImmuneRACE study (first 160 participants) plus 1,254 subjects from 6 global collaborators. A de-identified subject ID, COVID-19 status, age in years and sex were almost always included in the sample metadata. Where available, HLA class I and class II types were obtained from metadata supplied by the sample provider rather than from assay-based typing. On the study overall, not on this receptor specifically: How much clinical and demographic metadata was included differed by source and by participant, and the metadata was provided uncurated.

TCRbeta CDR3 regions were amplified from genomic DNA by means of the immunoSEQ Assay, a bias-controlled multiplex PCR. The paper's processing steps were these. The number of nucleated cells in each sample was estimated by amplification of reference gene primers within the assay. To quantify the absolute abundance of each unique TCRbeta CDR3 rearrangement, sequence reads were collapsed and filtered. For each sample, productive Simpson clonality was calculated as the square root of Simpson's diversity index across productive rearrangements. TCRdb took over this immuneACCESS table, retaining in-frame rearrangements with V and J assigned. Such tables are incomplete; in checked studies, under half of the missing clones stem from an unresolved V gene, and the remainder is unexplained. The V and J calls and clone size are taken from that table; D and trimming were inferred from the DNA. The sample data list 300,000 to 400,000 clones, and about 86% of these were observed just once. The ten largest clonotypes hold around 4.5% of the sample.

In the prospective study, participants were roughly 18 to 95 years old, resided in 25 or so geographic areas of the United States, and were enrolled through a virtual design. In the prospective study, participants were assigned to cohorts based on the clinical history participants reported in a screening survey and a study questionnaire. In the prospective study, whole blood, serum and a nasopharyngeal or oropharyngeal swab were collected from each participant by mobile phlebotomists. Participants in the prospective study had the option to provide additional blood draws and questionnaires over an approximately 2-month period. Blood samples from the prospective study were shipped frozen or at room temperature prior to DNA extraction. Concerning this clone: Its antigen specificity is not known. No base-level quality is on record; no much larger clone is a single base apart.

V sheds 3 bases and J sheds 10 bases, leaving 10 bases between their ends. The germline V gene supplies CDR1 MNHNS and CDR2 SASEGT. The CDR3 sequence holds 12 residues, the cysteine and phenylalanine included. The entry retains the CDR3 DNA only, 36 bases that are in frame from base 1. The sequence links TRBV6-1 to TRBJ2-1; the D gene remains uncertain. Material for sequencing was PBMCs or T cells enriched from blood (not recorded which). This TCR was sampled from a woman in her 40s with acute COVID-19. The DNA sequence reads TGTGCCAGCAGTGACCCGTTTAGAGAGCAGTTCTTC. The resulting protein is CASSDPFREQFF.